The 17 T cell receptor beta chains below come from one sample, sequenced in a study of OX40 agonist ivuxolimab in advanced cancers. Only in-frame clones appear in the TCRdb table, and some are missing; sequencing was by immunoSEQ multiplex PCR. The table includes tens of thousands of clones, about 88% detected once. Material: CD4+ or CD8+ T cells sorted from blood, obtained in a trial of the OX40 agonist ivuxolimab. The receptors were gathered from an adult with an advanced solid tumor such as melanoma, head and neck, liver or kidney cancer.

The chain's CDR3 is CASRLSRLLTGELFF. The CDR3 nucleotides are TGTGCCAGCAGACTGTCACGGCTTCTCACCGGGGAGCTGTTTTTT. The chain employs TRBV5-6 and TRBJ2-2; D ambiguous. The germline gives CDR1 SGHDT, CDR2 YYEEEE. V shed 5 bases and J shed 4 bases, with 15 bases lying between them. The CDR3 is 15 amino acids.

This chain uses TRBV7-9 with TRBJ2-5; 9 nucleotides line up with TRBD1. Germline CDR1 reads SEHNR; CDR2 reads FQNEAQ (reference sequence). V shed 6 bases, J shed 5 bases, and the junction held 7 bases outside the gene matches. The CDR3 has 14 amino acids. The chain's CDR3 is CASRMDRGQETQYF. In DNA, the CDR3 is TGTGCCAGCAGAATGGACAGGGGTCAGGAGACCCAGTACTTC. The full variable domain, rest sourced from reference TRBV7-9 and TRBJ2-5, is DTGVSQNPRHKITKRGQNVTFRCDPISEHNRLYWYRQTLGQGPEFLTYFQNEAQLEKSRLLSDRFSAERPKGSFSTLEIQRTEQGDSAMYLCASRMDRGQETQYFGPGTRLLVL.

This chain links TRBV5-8 with TRBJ2-1; D is unclear. Trimming pared 4 bases from V and 0 bases from J, leaving 11 bases between. CDR3 length equals 15 residues. Germline V gives CDR1 SGHTS, CDR2 YDEGEE. CDR3 residues: CASSLGDFSYNEQFF. CDR3 nucleotide sequence: TGTGCCAGCAGCCTCGGAGACTTCTCCTACAATGAGCAGTTCTTC.

This chain connects TRBV19 to TRBJ2-1, with TRBD2 matching 9 bases. CDR1 is LNHDA, CDR2 SQIVND, per germline (reference sequence). There are 16 residues in the CDR3. Trimming at V came to 7 bases and at J to 4 bases, leaving 11 bases not matched to a gene. For the CDR3, the DNA is TGTGCCAGTACACCTTTCGCGGGGGGGGATTACAATGAGCAGTTCTTC. Translating it yields CASTPFAGGDYNEQFF. The variable domain in full, completed from reference TRBV19 and TRBJ2-1, reads DGGITQSPKYLFRKEGQNVTLSCEQNLNHDAMYWYRQDPGQGLRLIYYSQIVNDFQKGDIAEGYSVSREKKESFPLTVTSAQKNPTAFYLCASTPFAGGDYNEQFFGPGTRLTVL.

CDR3 amino acids: CASSEAIGTNFFNEQFF. The CDR3 bases are TGTGCCAGCAGTGAAGCGATCGGGACGAACTTCTTCAATGAGCAGTTCTTC. The gene calls are TRBV6-1 and TRBJ2-1; D could derive from TRBD1 or TRBD2 (5 bases each). CDR1 and CDR2 from the germline V gene are MNHNS and SASEGT. Trimming took off 0 bases at V and 6 bases at J, with 18 bases between the two ends. This CDR3 is 17 amino acids long.

A word on this clone: The same CDR3 is also encoded by other DNA sequences in this sample. The chain uses TRBV4-1 and TRBJ2-5; D remains unclear. Germline V lookup: CDR1 MGHRA, CDR2 YSYEKL. There are 13 residues in the CDR3. Deletions cut 3 bases from V and 5 bases from J, with 10 bases between. CDR3 in DNA: TGCGCCAGCAGCCAGGCCTGGGCGGAGACCCAGTACTTC. The encoded protein is CASSQAWAETQYF.

The chain couples TRBV10-3 to TRBJ2-2; 13 nucleotides align to TRBD2. Germline V lookup: CDR1 ENHRY, CDR2 SYGVKD. With V trimmed by 4 bases and J by 5 bases, 4 bases remained unmatched. This CDR3 region has 16 residues. CDR3 DNA sequence: TGTGCCATCAGTGCGCAGACTAGCGGGAGGACCGGGGAGCTGTTTTTT. As protein: CAISAQTSGRTGELFF.

The chain carries TRBV4-1 and TRBJ2-3, with TRBD1 matching 8 bases. This CDR3 is built from 16 residues. The ends lost 0 bases at V and 7 bases at J; junction bases unmatched: 9. In germline, CDR1 is MGHRA, CDR2 YSYEKL. The CDR3: CASSQDPRGPRNTQYF. The DNA for the CDR3 is TGCGCCAGCAGCCAAGATCCCAGGGGGCCTAGAAATACGCAGTATTTT.

The rearrangement links TRBV10-3 to TRBJ2-5; no reliable D call. Germline V gene lookup returns CDR1 ENHRY and CDR2 SYGVKD. This CDR3 has 12 amino acids. Deletions cut 0 bases from V and 4 bases from J, with 3 bases between. In nucleotides, the CDR3 is TGTGCCATCAGTGAGTCAATAGAGACCCAGTACTTC. Protein product: CAISESIETQYF.

The chain has TRBV11-1 and TRBJ1-2, with 7 bases matching TRBD1. Per the germline V gene, CDR1 is SGHAT and CDR2 is FQDESV (reference sequence). This CDR3 is 14 amino acids long. V was clipped by 2 bases and J by 7 bases; unmatched bases: 7. This chain's CDR3 is CASSLRQGVSGYTF. In DNA form, the CDR3 reads TGTGCCAGCAGCTTAAGACAGGGAGTGTCTGGCTACACCTTC.

CDR3 residues: CASSDSGPSNQPQHF. DNA of the CDR3: TGTGCCAGTAGTGATTCGGGCCCGAGCAATCAGCCCCAGCATTTT. The rearrangement uses TRBV19 and TRBJ1-5; D unclear. Germline loops: CDR1 LNHDA, CDR2 SQIVND (reference sequence). CDR3 size: 15 residues. V gave up 5 bases and J gave up 1 base, with 12 bases separating them.

V is TRBV6-1 and J is TRBJ2-3, with a possible D match to TRBD1 (6 bases). The V gene lost 2 bases and the J gene lost 6 bases, with 12 bases spanning the gap. The CDR3 consists of 14 residues. In germline, CDR1 is MNHNS, CDR2 SASEGT. CDR3 sequence: CASSERTVIDTQYF. The CDR3 region has the DNA TGTGCCAGCAGTGAAAGGACAGTCATCGATACGCAGTATTTT.

The chain combines TRBV28 with TRBJ2-7; D gene unclear. The CDR3 has 14 amino acids. Germline lookup yields CDR1 MDHEN and CDR2 SYDVKM. V shed 6 bases and J shed 0 bases, with 12 bases lying between them. The CDR3 spells CASSLRKSSYEQYF. DNA of the CDR3: TGTGCCAGCAGCCTTAGAAAAAGCTCCTACGAGCAGTACTTC.

The chain couples TRBV13 to TRBJ1-5; no clear D gene. The CDR3 is 12 residues long. Trimming removed 6 bases at V and 5 bases at J, with 8 bases between. The germline V gene encodes CDR1 PRHDT and CDR2 FYEKMQ (reference sequence). The CDR3 here is CASSWRDQPQHF. The CDR3 nucleotides are TGTGCCAGCAGTTGGCGTGATCAGCCCCAGCATTTT.

The V gene is TRBV9, the J gene TRBJ2-1; D perhaps matches TRBD1 (5 bases). The germline CDR1 and CDR2 sequences are SGDLS and YYNGEE. The CDR3 is 15 residues long. Trimming took 0 bases from V and 6 from J, leaving 13 bases between them. This CDR3 is CASSVGGHYGNEQFF. As DNA, the CDR3 is TGTGCCAGCAGCGTAGGAGGACATTATGGCAATGAGCAGTTCTTC.

CDR3 in DNA: TGTGCCAGCAGTTTAGGGACATCTAGCAATCAGCCCCAGCATTTT. It yields the protein CASSLGTSSNQPQHF. The chain carries TRBV28 and TRBJ1-5; maybe TRBD1 (6 bases). Trimming cost V 2 bases and J 0 bases, with 8 bases left between them. CDR3 length: 15 residues. CDR1 and CDR2 from the germline V gene are MDHEN and SYDVKM.

The V call is TRBV7-6, the J call TRBJ2-3, with D tentatively TRBD2 (6 bases). This CDR3 comprises 13 residues. The V gene lost 3 bases and the J gene lost 6 bases, with 10 bases spanning the gap. Germline loops: CDR1 SGHVS, CDR2 FNYEAQ. The CDR3 here is CASSLGGEDTQYF. The CDR3 DNA reads TGTGCCAGCAGCTTGGGGGGAGAGGATACGCAGTATTTT.